This TCR beta chain was profiled in a study of siplizumab effects on memory and regulatory T cells. Around 10^5 TCR templates per sample were assayed. The protocol was immunoSEQ multiplex PCR, while the TCRdb copy is restricted to in-frame clones and leaves out a portion. The repertoire holds about 100,000 clones, with 80% to 95% as singletons. This clone was counted once. Its antigen is not identified. CDR3 size: 15 residues. V was clipped by 3 bases and J by 0 bases, with 11 bases between them. Germline CDR1 reads SGHDN; CDR2 reads FVKESK. Whole-study findings and limits: A significant reduction in alloreactive sequences traceable to unstimulated CD4+ memory cells was produced by siplizumab.

The rearrangement joins TRBV14 to TRBJ2-5; the D is unclear. The source of this sequence is a human donor in good health. The specimen sequenced was non-Treg CD4+ T cells sorted from blood. The CDR3 DNA reads as TGTGCCAGCAGCCACCGTCTAAAGTACCAAGAGACCCAGTACTTC. It is translated as CASSHRLKYQETQYF.